The source of this TCR beta chain is a study of blood T cells in healthy people across ages (dated by TCRdb to the mid-2010s). Background on the whole study: In model experiments, template switching captured about one uniquely barcoded TCR beta cDNA molecule for every two T cells. Four age groups were formed from the donors: young (average around 15 years), middle-aged (approximately 39), aged (roughly 58) and long-lived (more than 75). Using the same blood draw, the study looked at two additional independent replicas of 1 million unique cDNA reads for two donors, one aged 18 to 29 and the other aged 80 or older. Donors of different ages were randomly distributed across sequencing lanes to avoid experimental bias. Age-related changes in TCR beta repertoire diversity were measured in the study by deep sequencing normalized with unique cDNA molecular identifiers. Broader findings and caveats from the paper: The CMV infection status of donors was not known, potentially confounding age-related changes in expanded clonotypes. Estimates of total diversity based on one million sequenced T cells were considered lower bounds and underestimates. Since profiling was done on bulk unsorted PBMCs, naive and antigen-experienced compartments could not be conclusively compared. Observed TCR beta diversity correlated strongly with the percentage of naive T cells measured by flow cytometry. Compared with the aged group, more naive CD4+ T cells, fewer expanded clones and increased TCR diversity were shown by the long-lived group, suggesting age selection. As age increased, observed TCR beta diversity per million T cells dropped in a roughly linear way, and a significant reduction was already evident by age approximately 40.

Donors were 35 to 40 systemically healthy Caucasian individuals from Russia aged roughly 6 to 90 years. Each donor gave approximately 10 milliliters of peripheral blood, collected into EDTA-treated Vacutainer tubes. Ficoll-Paque density-gradient centrifugation was used to isolate PBMCs, with at least 7 million per sample. Total RNA was extracted from PBMCs with Trizol reagent, with at least 5.5 micrograms obtained per sample. Naive CD45RAhigh/CD27high T cell percentages were measured by flow cytometry on a PBMC aliquot from every donor. Libraries were made using 5' RACE. The sample was run on an Illumina HiSeq 2500. A second about 6 to 11 cycle PCR used a sample-barcoded 5' primer and a J-beta primer mix. A template-switch 5' adaptor carrying 12 random nucleotides introduced a unique molecular identifier onto each TCR beta cDNA molecule. Each sample yielded at least 2.5 million CDR3-containing paired-end reads. All of the RNA was converted into first-strand cDNA using the Mint cDNA synthesis kit, with a TRBC-specific oligonucleotide serving as the primer. After uracil-DNA glycosylase treatment, a first 18-cycle PCR used universal primers M1SS and BC2_uni_R on all cDNA. Regarding the original processing steps: For normalization, 1 million high-quality reads, each with a distinct molecular identifier, were randomly selected from each sample. Instead of being binned into consensus sequences, reads with shared molecular identifiers were discarded. MiTCR, run with a Q25 quality threshold and the strictest error-elimination algorithm, handled CDR3 identification, clonotype clustering and error correction. A nonparametric unseen species model with Euler transformation was used to estimate a lower bound on total TCR beta diversity. TCRdb passed the public sequencing reads through fastp at Q25 and MiXCR, retaining productive beta sequences. Rows are unified per CDR3 protein, each entry keeping the most common DNA and genes. The V and J calls follow TCRdb's processing rather than the paper's. For this sample there are roughly 650,000 distinct CDR3 sequences; less than 40% appear just once. Less than 20% of the sample is held by the ten biggest clonotypes.

Many counts were recorded for this clonotype. The antigen it binds to is not known. Nothing much larger sits one base from this clone, and base qualities are not available. This clonotype was sampled from a woman aged 80 or over in good health. Donor details come from another sample of the same person, matched by shared clones. Material for sequencing was blood.

The encoded CDR3 is CASSSGYRDAYRETQYF. The nucleotides read TGCGCCAGCAGCTCAGGTTACCGGGACGCCTATAGGGAGACCCAGTACTTC. The sequence links TRBV5-1 to TRBJ2-5; the D call could be TRBD1 or TRBD2, with each sharing 5 bases. Trimming costs V 3 bases and J 5 bases, and their ends lie 23 bases apart. CDR1 and CDR2 (SGHRS, YFSETQ) derive from the germline V gene. From its cysteine to its phenylalanine, the CDR3 spans 17 amino acids. Just the 51-base CDR3 DNA is kept, in frame starting at base 1.